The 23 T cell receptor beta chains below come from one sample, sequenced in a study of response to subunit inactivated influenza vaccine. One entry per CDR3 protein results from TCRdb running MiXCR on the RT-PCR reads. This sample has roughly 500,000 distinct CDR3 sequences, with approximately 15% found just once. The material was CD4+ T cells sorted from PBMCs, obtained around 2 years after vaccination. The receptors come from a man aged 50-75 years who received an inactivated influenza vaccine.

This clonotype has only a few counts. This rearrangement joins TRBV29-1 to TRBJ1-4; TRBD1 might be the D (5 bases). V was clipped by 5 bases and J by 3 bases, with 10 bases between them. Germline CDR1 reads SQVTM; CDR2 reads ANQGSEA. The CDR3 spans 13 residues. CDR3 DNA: TGCAGCGTTCGACAGAACTCTAATGAAAAACTGTTTTTT. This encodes CSVRQNSNEKLFF.

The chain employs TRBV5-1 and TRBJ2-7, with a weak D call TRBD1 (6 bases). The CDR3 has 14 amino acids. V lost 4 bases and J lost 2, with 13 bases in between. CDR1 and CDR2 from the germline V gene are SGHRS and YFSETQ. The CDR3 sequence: CASSPRDTAYEQYF. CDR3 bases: TGCGCCAGCAGCCCCCGGGACACAGCCTACGAGCAGTACTTC.

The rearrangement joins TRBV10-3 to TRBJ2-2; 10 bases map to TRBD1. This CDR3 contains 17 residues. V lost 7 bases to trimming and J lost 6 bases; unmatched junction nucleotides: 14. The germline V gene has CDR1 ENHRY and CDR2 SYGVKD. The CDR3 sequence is CAINRRMTGGFPGELFF. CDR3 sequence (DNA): TGTGCCATCAACCGCCGGATGACAGGGGGCTTCCCCGGGGAGCTGTTTTTT.

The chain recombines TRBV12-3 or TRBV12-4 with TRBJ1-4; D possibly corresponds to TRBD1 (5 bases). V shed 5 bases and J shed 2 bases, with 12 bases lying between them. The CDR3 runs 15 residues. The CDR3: CASSLRQSTNEKLFF. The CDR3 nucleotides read TGTGCCAGCAGTCTAAGACAGTCCACTAATGAAAAACTGTTTTTT.

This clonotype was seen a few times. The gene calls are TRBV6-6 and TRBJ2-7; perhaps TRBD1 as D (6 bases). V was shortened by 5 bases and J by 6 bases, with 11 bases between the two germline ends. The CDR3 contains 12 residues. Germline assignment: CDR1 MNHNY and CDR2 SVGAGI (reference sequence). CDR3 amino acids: CASSTGPGEQYF. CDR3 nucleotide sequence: TGTGCCAGCAGTACAGGGCCGGGCGAGCAGTACTTC.

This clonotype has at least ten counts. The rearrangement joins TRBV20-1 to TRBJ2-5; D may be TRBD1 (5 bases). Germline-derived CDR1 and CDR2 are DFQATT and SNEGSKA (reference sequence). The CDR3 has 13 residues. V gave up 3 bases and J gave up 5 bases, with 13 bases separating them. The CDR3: CSASTSGLETQYF. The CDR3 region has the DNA TGCAGTGCTAGTACCTCAGGGTTGGAGACCCAGTACTTC.

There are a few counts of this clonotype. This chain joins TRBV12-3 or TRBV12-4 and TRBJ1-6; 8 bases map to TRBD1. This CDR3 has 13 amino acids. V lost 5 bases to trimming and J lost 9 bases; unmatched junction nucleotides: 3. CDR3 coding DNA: TGTGCCAGCAGTATACAGGGGGTTTCACCCCTCCACTTT. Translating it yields CASSIQGVSPLHF.

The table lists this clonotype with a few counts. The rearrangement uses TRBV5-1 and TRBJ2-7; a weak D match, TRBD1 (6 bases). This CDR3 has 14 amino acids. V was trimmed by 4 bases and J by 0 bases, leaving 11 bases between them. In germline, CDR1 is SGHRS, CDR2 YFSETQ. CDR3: CASSTTGPSYEQYF. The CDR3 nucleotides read TGCGCCAGCAGCACCACAGGGCCCTCCTACGAGCAGTACTTC.

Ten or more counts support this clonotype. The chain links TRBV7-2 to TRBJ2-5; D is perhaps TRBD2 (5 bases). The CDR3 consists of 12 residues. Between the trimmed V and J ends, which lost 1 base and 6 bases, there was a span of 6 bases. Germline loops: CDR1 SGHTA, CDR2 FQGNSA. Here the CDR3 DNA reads TGTGCCAGCAGCTTAGAGCGGCAGACCCAGTACTTC. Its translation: CASSLERQTQYF.

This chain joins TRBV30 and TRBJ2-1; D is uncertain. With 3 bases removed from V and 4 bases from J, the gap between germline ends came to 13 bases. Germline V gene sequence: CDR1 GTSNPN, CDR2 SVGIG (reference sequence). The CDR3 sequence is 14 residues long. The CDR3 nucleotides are TGTGCCTGGAGGGCAGAAACTTTTTACAATGAGCAGTTCTTC. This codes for CAWRAETFYNEQFF.

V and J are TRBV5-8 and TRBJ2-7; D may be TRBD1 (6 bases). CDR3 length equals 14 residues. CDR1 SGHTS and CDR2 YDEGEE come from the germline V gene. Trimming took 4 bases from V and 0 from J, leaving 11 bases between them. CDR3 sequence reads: CASSPRTASYEQYF. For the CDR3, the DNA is TGTGCCAGCAGCCCGAGGACAGCCTCCTACGAGCAGTACTTC.

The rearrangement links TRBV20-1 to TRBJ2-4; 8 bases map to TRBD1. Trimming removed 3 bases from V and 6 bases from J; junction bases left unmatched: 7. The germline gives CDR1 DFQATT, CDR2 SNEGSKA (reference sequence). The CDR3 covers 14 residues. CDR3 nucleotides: TGCAGTGCTAGTCTCGGACAGGGCGGAAACATTCAGTACTTC. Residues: CSASLGQGGNIQYF.

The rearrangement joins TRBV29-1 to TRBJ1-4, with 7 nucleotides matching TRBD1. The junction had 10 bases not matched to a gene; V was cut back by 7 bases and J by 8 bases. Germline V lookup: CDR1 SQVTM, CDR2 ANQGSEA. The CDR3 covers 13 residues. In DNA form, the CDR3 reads TGCAGCGCCGAGACAGGGAGTCGCGAAAAACTGTTTTTT. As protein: CSAETGSREKLFF.

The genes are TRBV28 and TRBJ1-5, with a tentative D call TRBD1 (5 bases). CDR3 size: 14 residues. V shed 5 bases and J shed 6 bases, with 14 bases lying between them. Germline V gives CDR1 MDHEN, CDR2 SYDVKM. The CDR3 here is CASSPGHYSQPQHF. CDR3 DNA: TGTGCCAGCAGTCCCGGACATTACAGTCAGCCCCAGCATTTT.

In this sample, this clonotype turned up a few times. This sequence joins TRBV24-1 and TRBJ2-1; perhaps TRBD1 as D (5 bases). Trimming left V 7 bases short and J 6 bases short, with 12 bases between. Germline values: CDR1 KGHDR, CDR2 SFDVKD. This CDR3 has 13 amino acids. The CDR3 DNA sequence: TGTGCCACCAGGGAAGGGGTTGGCAATGAGCAGTTCTTC. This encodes CATREGVGNEQFF.

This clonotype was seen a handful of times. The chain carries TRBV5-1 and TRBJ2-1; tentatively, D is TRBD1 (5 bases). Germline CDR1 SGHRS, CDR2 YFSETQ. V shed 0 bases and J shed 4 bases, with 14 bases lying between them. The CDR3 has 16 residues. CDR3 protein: CASSLAARALYNEQFF. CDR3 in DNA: TGCGCCAGCAGCTTGGCGGCCAGGGCTTTATACAATGAGCAGTTCTTC. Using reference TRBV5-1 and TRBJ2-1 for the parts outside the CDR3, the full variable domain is KAGVTQTPRYLIKTRGQQVTLSCSPISGHRSVSWYQQTPGQGLQFLFEYFSETQRNKGNFPGRFSGRQFSNSRSEMNVSTLELGDSALYLCASSLAARALYNEQFFGPGTRLTVL.

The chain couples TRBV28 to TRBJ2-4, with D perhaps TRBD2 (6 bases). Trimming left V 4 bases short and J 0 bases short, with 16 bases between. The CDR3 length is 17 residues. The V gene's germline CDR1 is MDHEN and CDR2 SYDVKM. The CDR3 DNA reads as TGTGCCAGCAGTTACTCGGGACTCTACCTAGCCAAAAACATTCAGTACTTC. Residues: CASSYSGLYLAKNIQYF. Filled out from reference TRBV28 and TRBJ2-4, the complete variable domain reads DVKVTQSSRYLVKRTGEKVFLECVQDMDHENMFWYRQDPGLGLRLIYFSYDVKMKEKGDIPEGYSVSREKKERFSLILESASTNQTSMYLCASSYSGLYLAKNIQYFGAGTRLSVL.

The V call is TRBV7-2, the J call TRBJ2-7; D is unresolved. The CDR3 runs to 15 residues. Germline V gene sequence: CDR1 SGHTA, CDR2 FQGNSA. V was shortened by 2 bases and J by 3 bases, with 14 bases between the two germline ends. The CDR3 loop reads CASSLLAGAYYEQYF. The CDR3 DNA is TGTGCCAGCAGCTTATTGGCAGGAGCTTACTACGAGCAGTACTTC. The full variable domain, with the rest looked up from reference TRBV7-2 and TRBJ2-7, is GAGVSQSPSNKVTEKGKDVELRCDPISGHTALYWYRQSLGQGLEFLIYFQGNSAPDKSGLPSDRFSAERTGGSVSTLTIQRTQQEDSAVYLCASSLLAGAYYEQYFGPGTRLTVT.

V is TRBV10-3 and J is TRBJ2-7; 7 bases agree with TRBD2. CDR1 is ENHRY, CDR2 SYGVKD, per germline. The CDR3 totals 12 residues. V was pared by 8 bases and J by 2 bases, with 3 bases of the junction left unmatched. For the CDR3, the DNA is TGTGCCATCGGGGAGGGAACCTACGAGCAGTACTTC. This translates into CAIGEGTYEQYF.

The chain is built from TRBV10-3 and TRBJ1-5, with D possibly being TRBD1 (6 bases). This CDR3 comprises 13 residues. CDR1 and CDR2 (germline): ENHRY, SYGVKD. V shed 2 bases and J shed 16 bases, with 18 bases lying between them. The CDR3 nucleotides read TGTGCCATCAGTGAGAAGGTGGCAGGGGTATCCCATTTT. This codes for CAISEKVAGVSHF.

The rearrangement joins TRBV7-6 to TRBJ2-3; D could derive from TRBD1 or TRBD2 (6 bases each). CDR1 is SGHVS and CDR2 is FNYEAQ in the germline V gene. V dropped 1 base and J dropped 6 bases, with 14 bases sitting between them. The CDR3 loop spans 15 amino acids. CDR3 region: CASSLGGGPGDTQYF. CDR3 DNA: TGTGCCAGCAGCTTAGGAGGGGGGCCGGGGGATACGCAGTATTTT.

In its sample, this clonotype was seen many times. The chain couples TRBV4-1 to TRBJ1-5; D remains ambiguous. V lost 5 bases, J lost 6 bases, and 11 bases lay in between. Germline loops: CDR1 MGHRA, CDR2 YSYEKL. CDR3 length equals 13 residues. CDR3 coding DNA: TGCGCCAGCAGCTCAAGAATAGGTCAGCCCCAGCATTTT. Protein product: CASSSRIGQPQHF.

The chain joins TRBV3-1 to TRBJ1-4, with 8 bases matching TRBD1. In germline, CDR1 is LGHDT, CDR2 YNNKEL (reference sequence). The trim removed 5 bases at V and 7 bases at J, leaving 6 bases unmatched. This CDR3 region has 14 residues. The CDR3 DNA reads TGTGCCAGCAGCTTGCAGGGGGCGACTGAAAAACTGTTTTTT. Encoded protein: CASSLQGATEKLFF.